A single sample gave rise to the 18 T cell receptor beta chains below, sequenced in a study of T cell responses to AZD1222 COVID-19 vaccine. The repertoire was sequenced with immunoSEQ multiplex PCR; TCRdb's copy has only in-frame clones and lacks some. The sample yields 100,000 or so clones, 85% to 90% seen once. The sample was peripheral blood, taken on day 0 of AZD1222 vaccination. The receptors derive from an adult in good health.

The chain has TRBV29-1 and TRBJ1-1, with D possibly TRBD1 on 5 matching bases. Trimming removed 3 bases at V and 1 base at J, with 15 bases between. Germline V gene data show CDR1 as SQVTM and CDR2 as ANQGSEA. The CDR3 is 15 residues long. The CDR3 protein is CSVDRSIRANTEAFF. CDR3 nucleotides: TGCAGCGTTGACAGGTCAATCAGGGCGAACACTGAAGCTTTCTTT.

This clone turned up a few times. At one boundary the junction diverges from the germline segment, which might be a read error. The rearrangement uses TRBV2 and TRBJ1-1; no firm D call. The germline gives CDR1 SNHLY, CDR2 FYNNEI. The CDR3 has 15 amino acids. The CDR3 reads CASSEDRTMNTEAFF. The CDR3, as DNA: TGTGCCAGCAGCGAAGATCGGACCATGAACACTGAAGCTTTCTTT. The variable domain in full, completed from reference TRBV2 and TRBJ1-1, reads EPEVTQTPSHQVTQMGQEVILRCVPISNHLYFYWYRQILGQKVEFLVSFYNNEISEKSEIFDDQFSVERPDGSNFTLKIRSTKLEDSAMYFCASSEDRTMNTEAFFGQGTRLTVV.

V is TRBV29-1 and J is TRBJ2-7, with no clear D. Trimming shortened V by 5 bases and J by 3 bases, and 20 bases separated the two germline ends. CDR3 length: 15 residues. CDR1 SQVTM and CDR2 ANQGSEA come from the germline V gene. The CDR3, as DNA: TGCAGCGTTTCAAAATCCCGGGCAGCAAACTACGAGCAGTACTTC. Its translation is CSVSKSRAANYEQYF.

The V and J genes are TRBV11-2 and TRBJ1-1, with a tentative D call TRBD1 (5 bases). There are 15 residues in the CDR3. V lost 5 bases and J lost 6, with 19 bases in between. Germline loops: CDR1 SGHAT, CDR2 FQNNGV. The CDR3 nucleotides read TGTGCCAGCAGCCGACCAGAGCGTGGCAGGGCTGAAGCTTTCTTT. Its translation is CASSRPERGRAEAFF.

This sequence joins TRBV7-6 and TRBJ1-1; D unresolved. Germline CDR1 SGHVS, CDR2 FNYEAQ. The CDR3 runs to 14 residues. V was shortened by 3 bases and J by 4 bases, with 12 bases between the two germline ends. The CDR3 is CASSLGKWGTEAFF. CDR3 in DNA: TGTGCCAGCAGCTTGGGGAAATGGGGCACTGAAGCTTTCTTT.

The rearrangement joins TRBV2 to TRBJ1-1; TRBD1 agrees at 10 bases. CDR3 size: 13 residues. Trimming at V came to 5 bases and at J to 6 bases, leaving 3 bases not matched to a gene. The germline CDR1 and CDR2 sequences are SNHLY and FYNNEI. The CDR3 is CASSRDRGAEAFF. DNA of the CDR3: TGTGCCAGCAGTCGGGACAGGGGCGCTGAAGCTTTCTTT. Variable domain in full (rest from reference TRBV2 and TRBJ1-1): EPEVTQTPSHQVTQMGQEVILRCVPISNHLYFYWYRQILGQKVEFLVSFYNNEISEKSEIFDDQFSVERPDGSNFTLKIRSTKLEDSAMYFCASSRDRGAEAFFGQGTRLTVV.

J is TRBJ1-1 and V is TRBV4-1; 12 nucleotides match TRBD1. The CDR3 is 15 residues long. V lost 3 bases, J lost 2 bases, and 1 base stayed unmatched. In germline, CDR1 is MGHRA, CDR2 YSYEKL. The DNA of the CDR3 is TGCGCCAGCAGCCAGGGACAGGGGGCAAACACTGAAGCTTTCTTT. It is translated as CASSQGQGANTEAFF.

The V gene is TRBV6-4, the J gene TRBJ1-6, with 7 positions matching TRBD1. This CDR3 is built from 14 residues. Germline CDR1 and CDR2: MRHNA and SNTAGT. Trimming took 5 bases from V and 8 from J; bases not matched to a gene: 6. The CDR3 nucleotides read TGTGCCAGCAGTCGGGACAGCGTATATTCACCCCTCCACTTT. Encoded protein: CASSRDSVYSPLHF.

The rearrangement uses TRBV7-2 and TRBJ1-2; a possible D gene is TRBD1 (6 bases). Trimming removed 3 bases at V and 8 bases at J, with 13 bases between. There are 13 residues in the CDR3. The germline V gene has CDR1 SGHTA and CDR2 FQGNSA. The CDR3 coding sequence is TGTGCCAGCAGCTTTGTGGCAGGGGACGGCTACACCTTC. The encoded protein is CASSFVAGDGYTF.

The rearrangement uses TRBV7-3 and TRBJ1-1; D uncertain. Germline V CDR1 and CDR2: SGHTA, FQGTGA. The CDR3 has 13 amino acids. Deletions cut 5 bases from V and 3 bases from J, with 10 bases between. The DNA of the CDR3 is TGTGCCAGCAGCCCAGAGGCCTACACTGAAGCTTTCTTT. It is translated as CASSPEAYTEAFF.

Remarks on this clone: An end of the junction differs from the germline gene, which may be a read error. J is TRBJ2-3 and V is TRBV11-2; D may be TRBD1 or TRBD2 (5 bases each). This CDR3 is built from 14 residues. Germline CDR1 reads SGHAT; CDR2 reads FQNNGV. CDR3 nucleotide sequence: TGTGCCAGCAGCTTAGCGGGACCCACAAATACGCAGTATTTT. Amino acids: CASSLAGPTNTQYF.

Only one count was recorded for this clone. The CDR3 loop is CASSLGPMRRTGGVYGYTF. The CDR3 DNA reads TGTGCCAGCAGCTTGGGCCCGATGAGGAGGACAGGGGGCGTTTATGGCTACACCTTC. The rearrangement links TRBV5-6 to TRBJ1-2; 11 bases match TRBD1. The CDR3 loop spans 19 amino acids. CDR1 and CDR2 from the germline V gene are SGHDT and YYEEEE. V lost 0 bases, J lost 5 bases, and 15 bases stayed unmatched.

The chain has TRBV4-1 and TRBJ1-1; no definite D call. The V end lost 1 base, the J end lost 5 bases, and 11 bases lay between the germline ends. Looked up from germline, CDR1 is MGHRA and CDR2 is YSYEKL. The CDR3 is made up of 14 amino acids. CDR3 nucleotides: TGCGCCAGCAGCCAAGCCCCTATCAGGACTGAAGCTTTCTTT. Translated: CASSQAPIRTEAFF.

The V call is TRBV7-2, the J call TRBJ2-3; D uncertain. V lost 2 bases to trimming and J lost 1 base, with 4 bases between them. The CDR3 is 13 residues long. Germline lookup yields CDR1 SGHTA and CDR2 FQGNSA. The CDR3 reads CASSLLRTDTQYF. CDR3 bases: TGTGCCAGCAGCTTACTCCGCACAGATACGCAGTATTTT.

This rearrangement joins TRBV19 to TRBJ2-3; 9 bases are shared with TRBD2. V shed 2 bases, J shed 4 bases, and the junction held 10 bases outside the gene matches. CDR3 length equals 17 residues. CDR1 is LNHDA, CDR2 SQIVND, per germline (reference sequence). CDR3 residues: CASSISSGGGRADTQYF. The CDR3 DNA sequence: TGTGCCAGTAGTATATCCTCCGGCGGCGGGAGGGCAGATACGCAGTATTTT.

A single count supports this clone. This chain links TRBV30 with TRBJ1-5, with 8 bases lining up with TRBD1. The CDR3 runs 15 residues. The germline CDR1 and CDR2 sequences are GTSNPN and SVGIG (reference sequence). After removal of 3 bases from V and 7 bases from J, the junction contained 11 bases not matched to a gene. The CDR3, as DNA: TGTGCCTGGAGCCCCCCGGACAGGGCGGGCCAGCCCCAGCATTTT. Translation gives CAWSPPDRAGQPQHF.

The V gene is TRBV2, the J gene TRBJ2-7; 11 positions match TRBD2. The CDR3 is 18 amino acids. Germline V gene lookup returns CDR1 SNHLY and CDR2 FYNNEI. V lost 2 bases and J lost 0; bases outside the gene matches: 9. Written as DNA, the CDR3 is TGTGCCAGCAGTGAAAATATGGCTAGCGGGAGGCTCTCCTACGAGCAGTACTTC. The encoded protein is CASSENMASGRLSYEQYF.

The CDR3 here is CASSPGRTYGYTF. In DNA, the CDR3 is TGTGCCAGCAGCCCGGGCCGCACCTATGGCTACACCTTC. This chain links TRBV5-6 with TRBJ1-2, with D hard to call. The germline V and J ends were trimmed by 4 bases and 4 bases, with 11 bases remaining between them. CDR1 is SGHDT, CDR2 YYEEEE, per germline. This CDR3 region has 13 residues.